Each of the 20 T cell receptor beta chains below was sequenced from the same sample in a study of vaccination and CD4 T cells after COVID-19. Cultured CD4+ T cell DNA was sequenced using the Oncomine TCR Beta short-read assay. TCRdb re-derived calls from the PCR reads in MiXCR, one entry per CDR3 protein. This sample has 13,000 or so distinct CDR3 sequences; 50% occur once, and the top ten carry roughly an eighth. Their antigen targets remain unknown. The treatment was: roughly 10-day PBMC culture with coronavirus spike peptide pools or control peptides (ViraFEST assay). The sequenced material came from CD4+ T cells from blood, cultured in vitro. The source is a human donor who had recovered from COVID-19.

This chain uses TRBV29-1 with TRBJ2-7, with TRBD2 as a possible D gene (5 bases). The V and J ends lost 7 bases and 1 base respectively, with 11 bases between them. This CDR3 has 12 residues. Germline V lookup: CDR1 SQVTM, CDR2 ANQGSEA. The CDR3 protein is CSAVRGSYEQYF. CDR3 bases: TGCAGCGCTGTCCGGGGTTCCTACGAGCAGTACTTC.

This clonotype was seen a few times. This CDR3 is CASSEPRLAGNNNEQFF. The CDR3 nucleotides read TGTGCCAGCAGTGAACCTCGACTAGCGGGGAACAACAATGAGCAGTTCTTC. The chain carries TRBV6-1 and TRBJ2-1; 11 positions match TRBD2. V dropped 2 bases and J dropped 5; count of bases not matched to a gene: 8. CDR3 length: 17 residues. Germline CDR1 MNHNS, CDR2 SASEGT.

The chain has TRBV20-1 and TRBJ1-2, with D unclear. The CDR3 totals 15 residues. V lost 6 bases, J lost 9 bases, and 26 bases lay in between. Germline V gene sequence: CDR1 DFQATT, CDR2 SNEGSKA (reference sequence). The CDR3 DNA reads as TGCAGTGCCCCGGGAGGCACAGAGAGCTTTTATAGCTACACCTTC. The encoded protein is CSAPGGTESFYSYTF.

This clonotype was picked up a small number of times. This chain links TRBV20-1 with TRBJ1-2; 11 bases agree with TRBD1. The J segment lost 6 bases and the V segment lost 5 bases, leaving 2 bases of the junction unmatched. The CDR3 has 12 residues. Germline V gene lookup returns CDR1 DFQATT and CDR2 SNEGSKA (reference sequence). DNA of the CDR3: TGCAGTGCTTGGACAGGGGGCGATGGCTACACCTTC. This encodes CSAWTGGDGYTF.

Relative to its sample, this clonotype is medium-sized. This sequence joins TRBV10-3 and TRBJ1-5; 7 nucleotides match TRBD1. The germline CDR1 and CDR2 sequences are ENHRY and SYGVKD. The V and J ends lost 4 bases and 4 bases, in that order; junction bases with no gene match: 7. This CDR3 has 15 residues. DNA for the CDR3: TGTGCCATCAGTGGAGGAACAGGGGAAAATCAGCCCCAGCATTTT. This translates into CAISGGTGENQPQHF.

This clonotype has just a few counts. The rearrangement joins TRBV2 to TRBJ1-6, with TRBD1 identical over 8 bases. Unmatched junction bases numbered 7, after V lost 5 bases and J lost 10 bases. CDR3 length: 14 amino acids. The germline V gene has CDR1 SNHLY and CDR2 FYNNEI. The chain's CDR3 is CASSQGTGVSPLHF. The CDR3 nucleotides are TGTGCCAGCAGTCAAGGGACAGGTGTGTCACCCCTCCACTTT.

The chain combines TRBV10-3 with TRBJ2-4; D may be TRBD1 or TRBD2 (5 bases each). The CDR3 is 13 residues long. V was shortened by 3 bases and J by 11 bases, with 14 bases between the two germline ends. Germline V gene sequence: CDR1 ENHRY, CDR2 SYGVKD. CDR3 sequence reads: CAISEFGGAVQYF. The CDR3 DNA is TGTGCCATCAGTGAATTTGGGGGAGCGGTTCAGTACTTC.

This chain links TRBV5-4 with TRBJ1-1; unclear D gene. This CDR3 is 14 amino acids long. CDR1 SGHNT and CDR2 YYREEE come from the germline V gene (reference sequence). V gave up 2 bases and J gave up 5 bases, with 13 bases separating them. This CDR3 reads CASSLDSDGTEAFF. The CDR3 DNA sequence: TGTGCCAGCAGCTTAGATTCGGATGGAACTGAAGCTTTCTTT.

The chain joins TRBV30 to TRBJ1-5, with unresolved D. Germline V gene data show CDR1 as GTSNPN and CDR2 as SVGIG (reference sequence). Trimming removed 0 bases at V and 4 bases at J, with 10 bases between. The CDR3 spans 14 residues. CDR3: CAWSVWGGNQPQHF. The CDR3 DNA is TGTGCCTGGAGTGTATGGGGTGGGAATCAGCCCCAGCATTTT.

Relative to its sample, this clonotype is medium-sized. DNA for the CDR3: TGTGCCAGCATCGGACAGGGGAACTATGGCTACACCTTC. This sequence encodes CASIGQGNYGYTF. The rearrangement uses TRBV6-1 and TRBJ1-2, with 9 positions matching TRBD1. Trimming took 7 bases from V and 2 from J; bases not matched to a gene: 2. The germline CDR1 and CDR2 sequences are MNHNS and SASEGT. This CDR3 comprises 13 residues.

V gene TRBV5-4 combines with J gene TRBJ2-3; 9 bases align to TRBD2. Germline values: CDR1 SGHNT, CDR2 YYREEE (reference sequence). The CDR3 runs 16 residues. V gave up 4 bases and J gave up 2 bases; unmatched junction bases: 8. The CDR3 DNA sequence: TGTGCCAGCAGCATGAGCGGGGGGCCCTACACAGATACGCAGTATTTT. Translation gives CASSMSGGPYTDTQYF.

The genes are TRBV6-1 and TRBJ2-1; TRBD2 agrees at 7 bases. Trimming cost V 6 bases and J 0 bases; bases outside gene matches: 2. The CDR3 has 14 residues. Germline CDR1 is MNHNS and CDR2 is SASEGT. The CDR3 here is CASRTGGSYNEQFF. The CDR3 DNA is TGTGCCAGCAGAACGGGGGGCTCCTACAATGAGCAGTTCTTC.

This chain links TRBV20-1 with TRBJ2-7; tentatively, D is TRBD1 or TRBD2 (5 bases each). This CDR3 has 13 residues. Germline-derived CDR1 and CDR2 are DFQATT and SNEGSKA (reference sequence). The V end lost 5 bases, the J end lost 7 bases, and 18 bases lay between the germline ends. CDR3 DNA: TGCAGTGCTCGGGACGGAACCCGCCGGGAGCAGTACTTC. Protein product: CSARDGTRREQYF.

The genes are TRBV20-1 and TRBJ1-2, with TRBD1 matching 9 bases. J gave up 4 bases and V 5 bases, and 2 bases lay outside the gene matches. Looked up from germline, CDR1 is DFQATT and CDR2 is SNEGSKA (reference sequence). The CDR3 covers 12 residues. The CDR3 here is CSALTGGYGYTF. The DNA of the CDR3 is TGCAGTGCTTTGACAGGGGGCTATGGCTACACCTTC.

The chain joins TRBV19 to TRBJ2-2, with TRBD1 matching 9 bases. J lost 6 bases, V lost 5 bases, and 13 bases had no gene match. Germline V gene sequence: CDR1 LNHDA, CDR2 SQIVND (reference sequence). This CDR3 contains 17 residues. The CDR3 spells CASSPHGQGLVAGELFF. In nucleotides, the CDR3 is TGTGCCAGTAGTCCTCACGGACAGGGGCTTGTCGCCGGGGAGCTGTTTTTT. Full variable domain (remainder filled in from reference TRBV19 and TRBJ2-2): DGGITQSPKYLFRKEGQNVTLSCEQNLNHDAMYWYRQDPGQGLRLIYYSQIVNDFQKGDIAEGYSVSREKKESFPLTVTSAQKNPTAFYLCASSPHGQGLVAGELFFGEGSRLTVL.

In this sample, this clonotype turned up a few times. The chain combines TRBV12-3 or TRBV12-4 with TRBJ2-2; TRBD2 aligns across 8 bases. The junction had 7 bases not matched to a gene; V was cut back by 6 bases and J by 4 bases. The CDR3 contains 15 residues. CDR3 in amino acids: CASSKSGGVTGELFF. The CDR3 nucleotides read TGTGCCAGCAGCAAGAGCGGGGGAGTCACCGGGGAGCTGTTTTTT.

This clonotype was detected only a few times. The rearrangement joins TRBV12-3 or TRBV12-4 to TRBJ2-2; 7 bases align to TRBD2. The CDR3 contains 13 residues. V was pared by 7 bases and J by 5 bases, with 4 bases of the junction left unmatched. As DNA, the CDR3 is TGTGCCAGCATATTCGGGGGGACCGGGGAGCTGTTTTTT. The encoded protein is CASIFGGTGELFF.

The chain combines TRBV5-4 with TRBJ2-2; the match to TRBD2 covers 8 bases. Germline assignment: CDR1 SGHNT and CDR2 YYREEE (reference sequence). This CDR3 is 16 amino acids long. Trimming removed 4 bases from V and 5 bases from J; junction bases left unmatched: 10. This CDR3 reads CASSLLEAGETGELFF. The CDR3 DNA is TGTGCCAGCAGCCTCCTGGAAGCGGGGGAAACCGGGGAGCTGTTTTTT.

The V and J genes are TRBV6-2 or TRBV6-3 and TRBJ1-1; no clear D. The CDR3 extends over 16 amino acids. The V end was cut by 6 bases, the J end by 4 bases, with 21 bases between. Germline CDR1 MNHEY, CDR2 SVGEGT. DNA of the CDR3: TGTGCCAGCAGCTACCCCCCCGGAGGGTTGGCCACTGAAGCTTTCTTT. Its translation: CASSYPPGGLATEAFF.

In its sample, this clonotype was seen a few times. The rearrangement joins TRBV20-1 to TRBJ2-3; 8 nucleotides match TRBD2. Germline V lookup: CDR1 DFQATT, CDR2 SNEGSKA (reference sequence). With 4 bases clipped from V and 3 bases from J, the junction kept 3 bases outside the gene matches. The CDR3 is made up of 13 amino acids. CDR3 coding DNA: TGCAGTGCTATTCGGGGGGGAACAGATACGCAGTATTTT. As protein: CSAIRGGTDTQYF.